Following are 2 T cell receptor beta chains from one sample sequenced in a study of T cell repertoires and HLA-DP antigens. The method was immunoSEQ multiplex PCR; TCRdb's version includes in-frame clones alone and lacks a portion of them. Found here are about 110,000 clones, about 92% of them singletons; the top ten hold approximately 0.29%. Their antigen targets remain unknown. Material: CD4+ T cells from PBMCs. The receptor source for this set is a woman aged 18 to 35 in good health and CMV-seronegative.

The V and J genes are TRBV28 and TRBJ1-2, with 8 positions matching TRBD1. Losses at the gene ends were 2 bases for V and 3 bases for J; bases not matched to a gene: 8. Germline V gives CDR1 MDHEN, CDR2 SYDVKM. This CDR3 spans 16 amino acids. In DNA form, the CDR3 reads TGTGCCAGCAGTTTAAAAACATGGACAGGGTACTATGGCTACACCTTC. Translated, it gives CASSLKTWTGYYGYTF.

CDR3 nucleotide sequence: TGTGCCAGCAGCCCCGAATGGGATTCACCCCTCCACTTT. Amino acid sequence: CASSPEWDSPLHF. V gene TRBV2 combines with J gene TRBJ1-6, with no clear D. The CDR3 totals 13 residues. V lost 6 bases to trimming and J lost 8 bases, with 11 bases between them. CDR1 and CDR2 (germline): SNHLY, FYNNEI. The full variable domain, in which reference TRBV2 and TRBJ1-6 provide the parts outside the CDR3, is EPEVTQTPSHQVTQMGQEVILRCVPISNHLYFYWYRQILGQKVEFLVSFYNNEISEKSEIFDDQFSVERPDGSNFTLKIRSTKLEDSAMYFCASSPEWDSPLHFGNGTRLTVT.